This entry features one T cell receptor beta chain sequence. This clone was seen just once. Its specific antigen is unknown. No much larger clone is present one base from it, and per-base qualities are unavailable. Library method: the immunoSEQ multiplex PCR assay. Not all clones reach the TCRdb copy of this immuneACCESS table, which keeps in-frame sequences only. Checked studies attribute under half of the gap to unresolved V genes and leave the rest unexplained. Across this sample there are 15,000 or so clones, with approximately 86% seen only once. The top ten hold 15% to 20% of the sample. The sample belongs to a study of T cell changes during pregnancy in multiple sclerosis (dated by TCRdb to about 2019). With regard to the full study: In women with multiple sclerosis, the researchers looked at how the T cell repertoire shifted as pregnancy progressed.

The CDR3 starts with the cysteine, ends with the phenylalanine, and has 14 residues. Just the 42-base CDR3 DNA is kept, in frame starting at base 1. CDR1 and CDR2 are read off the germline V gene (reference sequence) as MNHNY and SVGAGI. V loses 5 bases at its end and J loses 2 bases; junction bases beyond the gene matches: 3. Sequences were derived from CD8+ T cells from peripheral blood mononuclear cells, sampled in the first trimester of pregnancy. This receptor was obtained from a female donor with multiple sclerosis, enrolled in a pregnancy study. The receptor chain draws on TRBV6-6 and TRBJ1-5; TRBD1 agrees with 7 junctional bases. The CDR3 region reads CASSQGQRNQPQHF. The DNA sequence is as follows: TGTGCCAGCAGTCAGGGACAGCGCAATCAGCCCCAGCATTTT.